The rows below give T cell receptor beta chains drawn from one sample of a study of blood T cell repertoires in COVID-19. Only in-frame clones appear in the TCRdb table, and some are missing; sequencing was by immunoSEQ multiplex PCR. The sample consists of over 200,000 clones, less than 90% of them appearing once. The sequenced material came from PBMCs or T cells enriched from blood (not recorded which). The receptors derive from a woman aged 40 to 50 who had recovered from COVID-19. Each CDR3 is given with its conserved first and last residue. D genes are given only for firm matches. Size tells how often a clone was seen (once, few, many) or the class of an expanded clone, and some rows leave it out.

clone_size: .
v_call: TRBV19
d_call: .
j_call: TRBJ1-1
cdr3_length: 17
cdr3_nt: TGTGCCAGTAGTATGCGGACCCCGACAGGACAAAACACTGAAGCTTTCTTT
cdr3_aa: CASSMRTPTGQNTEAFF

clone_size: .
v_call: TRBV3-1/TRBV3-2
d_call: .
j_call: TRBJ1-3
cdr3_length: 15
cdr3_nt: TGTGCCAGCAGCCAAAGGACAGTCTCTGGAAACACCATATATTTT
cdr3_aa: CASSQRTVSGNTIYF

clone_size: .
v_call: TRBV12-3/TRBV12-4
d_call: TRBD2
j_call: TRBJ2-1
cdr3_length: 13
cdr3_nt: TGTGCCAGCAGATCTAGCGGGCGGAATGAGCAGTTCTTC
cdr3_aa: CASRSSGRNEQFF

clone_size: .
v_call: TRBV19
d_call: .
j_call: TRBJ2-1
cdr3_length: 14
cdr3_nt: TGTGCCAGTAGTATAAGGATACAGAACAATGAGCAGTTCTTC
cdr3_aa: CASSIRIQNNEQFF

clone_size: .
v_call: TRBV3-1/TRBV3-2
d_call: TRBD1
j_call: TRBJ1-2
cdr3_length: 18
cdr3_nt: TGTGCCAGCAGCCCCAATCAGAGGGGGCGAGCTACTCACTATGGCTACACCTTC
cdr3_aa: CASSPNQRGRATHYGYTF

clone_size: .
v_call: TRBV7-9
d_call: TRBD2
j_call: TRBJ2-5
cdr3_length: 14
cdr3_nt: TGTGCCAGCAGCTTAGGGGACCAGCGGGGGACCCAGTACTTC
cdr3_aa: CASSLGDQRGTQYF

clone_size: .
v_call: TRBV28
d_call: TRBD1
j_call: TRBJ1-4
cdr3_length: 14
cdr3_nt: TGTGCCAGCACGGCCAGGGGGGCTGGGGAAAAACTGTTTTTT
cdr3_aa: CASTARGAGEKLFF

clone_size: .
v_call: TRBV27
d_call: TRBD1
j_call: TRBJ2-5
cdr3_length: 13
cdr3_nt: TGTGCCAGCAGTTTCGGACAGGGGATGACCCAGTACTTC
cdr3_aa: CASSFGQGMTQYF

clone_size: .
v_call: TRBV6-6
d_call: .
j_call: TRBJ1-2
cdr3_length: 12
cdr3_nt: TGTGCCAGCAGAACGCCAGGGGATGGCTACACCTTC
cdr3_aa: CASRTPGDGYTF

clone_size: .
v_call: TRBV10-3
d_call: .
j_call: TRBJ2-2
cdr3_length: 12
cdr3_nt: TGTGCCATCAGTGGCGGGCCCGGGGAGCTGTTTTTT
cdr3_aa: CAISGGPGELFF

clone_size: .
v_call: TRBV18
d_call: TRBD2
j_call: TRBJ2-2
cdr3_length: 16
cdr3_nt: TGTGCCAGCTCACCACCTAGCGGGAGAGCTACCGGGGAGCTGTTTTTT
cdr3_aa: CASSPPSGRATGELFF

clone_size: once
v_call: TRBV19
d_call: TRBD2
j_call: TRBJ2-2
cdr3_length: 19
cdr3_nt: TGTGCCAGTAGTATATCAGCGGGAGGGCCGGGGTTGAGGACCGGGGAGCTGTTTTTT
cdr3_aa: CASSISAGGPGLRTGELFF

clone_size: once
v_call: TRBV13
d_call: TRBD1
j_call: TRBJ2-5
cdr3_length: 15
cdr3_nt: TGTGCCAGCAGCTTCTGGACAGGGAGGAGGGAGACCCAGTACTTC
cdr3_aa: CASSFWTGRRETQYF

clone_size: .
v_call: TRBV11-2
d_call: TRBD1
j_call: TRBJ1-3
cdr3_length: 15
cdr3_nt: TGTGCCAGCAGGACGGCGGGACAGGGGAAAAACACCATATATTTT
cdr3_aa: CASRTAGQGKNTIYF

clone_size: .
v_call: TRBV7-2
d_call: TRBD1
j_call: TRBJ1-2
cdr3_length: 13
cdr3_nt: TGTGCCAGCAGCAAGGACAGGGTGGGTGGCTACACCTTC
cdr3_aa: CASSKDRVGGYTF

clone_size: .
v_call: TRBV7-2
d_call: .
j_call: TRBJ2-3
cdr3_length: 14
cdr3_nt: TGTGCCAGCAGCTTAGTCGGCGGAGCAGATACGCAGTATTTT
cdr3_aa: CASSLVGGADTQYF